The 21 T cell receptor beta chains below come from one sample, sequenced in a study of blood T cells in healthy people across ages. Primed by a sample-barcoded 5' primer and a J-beta primer mix, a second PCR proceeded for roughly 7 to 12 cycles. TCRdb passed the 5' RACE reads through MiXCR, listing each CDR3 protein once. Of roughly 680,000 distinct CDR3 sequences in the sample, approximately 52% were seen once. Sample: blood. The receptor set was obtained from a woman aged 80 or older in good health.

The count of this clonotype is one. The chain has TRBV20-1 and TRBJ2-3, with 11 bases that match TRBD2. The trim removed 6 bases at V and 5 bases at J, leaving 10 bases unmatched. This CDR3 has 15 amino acids. CDR1 and CDR2 (germline): DFQATT, SNEGSKA (reference sequence). The CDR3 bases are TGCAGTGCGAGCCCCACTAGCGGGAGAGGAGATACGCAGTATTTT. Its translation is CSASPTSGRGDTQYF.

This clonotype was detected ten times or more. The V gene is TRBV20-1, the J gene TRBJ2-7; D possibly corresponds to TRBD2 (6 bases). Trimming shortened V by 2 bases and J by 4 bases, and 12 bases separated the two germline ends. The CDR3 covers 13 residues. The V gene's germline CDR1 is DFQATT and CDR2 SNEGSKA (reference sequence). CDR3 sequence: CSARRGAGYEQYF. The CDR3 DNA reads as TGCAGTGCTAGAAGAGGGGCGGGATACGAGCAGTACTTC.

As regards this clonotype: Being one base from a much bigger clone, this may be a read error. CDR3 in DNA: TGTGCCAGCAGTTCCGCGGGAGAGGCCCAGTACTTC. Encoded protein: CASSSAGEAQYF. The gene calls are TRBV27 and TRBJ2-5, with 7 bases that match TRBD2. Germline assignment: CDR1 MNHEY and CDR2 SMNVEV (reference sequence). The CDR3 sequence is 12 residues long.

This rearrangement joins TRBV5-4 to TRBJ2-3; TRBD1 or TRBD2 may be the D gene (6 bases each). Germline V gene sequence: CDR1 SGHNT, CDR2 YYREEE (reference sequence). The germline V and J ends were trimmed by 4 bases and 1 base, with 13 bases remaining between them. The CDR3 covers 15 residues. This CDR3 reads CASSPGAARTDTQYF. The CDR3 nucleotides are TGTGCCAGCAGCCCGGGGGCAGCTCGCACAGATACGCAGTATTTT.

The chain joins TRBV4-2 to TRBJ1-6; TRBD1 agrees at 7 bases. Per germline, CDR1 LGHNA and CDR2 YNFKEQ. V was clipped by 3 bases and J by 7 bases; unmatched bases: 12. The length of the CDR3 is 17 residues. The chain's CDR3 is CASSQAGFSGGNSPLHF. The CDR3 coding sequence is TGTGCCAGCAGCCAGGCAGGGTTCTCAGGGGGAAATTCACCCCTCCACTTT.

The chain combines TRBV29-1 with TRBJ2-1; D perhaps matches TRBD1 (6 bases). V dropped 4 bases and J dropped 9 bases, with 13 bases sitting between them. CDR1 and CDR2 from the germline V gene are SQVTM and ANQGSEA. CDR3 size: 12 residues. The chain's CDR3 is CSVAPVGGEQFF. In nucleotides, the CDR3 is TGCAGCGTTGCCCCGGTAGGGGGTGAGCAGTTCTTC.

The V gene is TRBV12-3 or TRBV12-4, the J gene TRBJ1-2, with D uncertain. CDR3 length: 13 residues. Trimming shortened V by 7 bases and J by 5 bases, and 14 bases separated the two germline ends. The CDR3 DNA follows: TGTGCCAGCACCCCGGACGGGCCTTATGGCTACACCTTC. This encodes CASTPDGPYGYTF.

This clonotype has ten or more counts. The rearrangement joins TRBV2 to TRBJ2-1, with D perhaps matching TRBD2 (7 bases). Germline V lookup: CDR1 SNHLY, CDR2 FYNNEI. The CDR3 loop spans 15 amino acids. Trimming cost V 7 bases and J 4 bases, with 17 bases left between them. The DNA for the CDR3 is TGTGCCAGCACTGTTCGGGGGGCGGGGTACAATGAGCAGTTCTTC. It codes for CASTVRGAGYNEQFF.

V is TRBV28 and J is TRBJ1-1, with TRBD1 as a possible D gene (5 bases). The germline V gene has CDR1 MDHEN and CDR2 SYDVKM. The CDR3 contains 15 residues. V was trimmed by 8 bases and J by 1 base, leaving 17 bases between them. The CDR3, as DNA: TGTGCCAGCCCTGGGGGTGGCAGCAAGAACACTGAAGCTTTCTTT. As protein: CASPGGGSKNTEAFF.

This clonotype was found many times. The CDR3 sequence is CSAADRGTYNEQFF. CDR3 DNA sequence: TGCAGTGCCGCCGACAGGGGAACCTACAATGAGCAGTTCTTC. The chain couples TRBV20-1 to TRBJ2-1, with 8 bases identical to TRBD1. Germline V gene data show CDR1 as DFQATT and CDR2 as SNEGSKA (reference sequence). Germline trimming cut 6 bases from V and 2 bases from J; bases unmatched to any gene: 6. The CDR3 has 14 amino acids.

The chain joins TRBV28 to TRBJ2-5; a possible D gene is TRBD1 (6 bases). The CDR3 has 16 amino acids. From germline, CDR1 is MDHEN and CDR2 SYDVKM. The V end lost 3 bases, the J end lost 5 bases, and 19 bases lay between the germline ends. In DNA form, the CDR3 reads TGTGCCAGCAGTTTGTCACAGGGTCGATGGCGTGAGACCCAGTACTTC. This codes for CASSLSQGRWRETQYF. Full variable domain (remainder filled in from reference TRBV28 and TRBJ2-5): DVKVTQSSRYLVKRTGEKVFLECVQDMDHENMFWYRQDPGLGLRLIYFSYDVKMKEKGDIPEGYSVSREKKERFSLILESASTNQTSMYLCASSLSQGRWRETQYFGPGTRLLVL.

The CDR3 bases are TGTGCCAGCAGAAGCCGGGACAGCCAATTCTCTGGGGCCAACGTCCTGACTTTC. Protein product: CASRSRDSQFSGANVLTF. The chain combines TRBV6-1 with TRBJ2-6, with TRBD1 identical over 7 bases. CDR3 length: 18 amino acids. Germline V lookup: CDR1 MNHNS, CDR2 SASEGT. V lost 6 bases, J lost 0 bases, and 11 bases stayed unmatched.

This clonotype was seen many times. V usage is TRBV20-1 and J usage is TRBJ2-7, with D possibly TRBD2 on 6 matching bases. The CDR3 covers 13 residues. Trimming cost V 3 bases and J 5 bases, with 14 bases left between them. The germline gives CDR1 DFQATT, CDR2 SNEGSKA (reference sequence). The CDR3 spells CSARVVASDEQYF. The CDR3 DNA reads TGCAGTGCTAGGGTGGTGGCTAGCGACGAGCAGTACTTC.

The chain has TRBV4-2 and TRBJ2-5, with 8 bases identical to TRBD2. The germline V gene has CDR1 LGHNA and CDR2 YNFKEQ. This CDR3 spans 15 amino acids. V trimming: 4 bases; J trimming: 1 base; junction bases outside the gene matches: 5. CDR3 region: CASSPLAGTQETQYF. CDR3 DNA: TGTGCCAGCAGCCCGTTAGCGGGGACCCAAGAGACCCAGTACTTC.

Of note for this clonotype: A much larger clonotype is one base distant, so this may be a read error. The chain carries TRBV5-1 and TRBJ2-4, with D uncertain. The CDR3 runs 13 residues. CDR1 is SGHRS and CDR2 is YFSETQ in the germline V gene. V lost 0 bases, J lost 4 bases, and 5 bases lay in between. CDR3 sequence (DNA): TGCGCCAGCAGCTTGGACATGAAAAACATTCAGTACTTC. Its protein product is CASSLDMKNIQYF.

This clonotype has a count of ten or more. V usage is TRBV29-1 and J usage is TRBJ2-1, with D perhaps matching TRBD1 (6 bases). Germline CDR1 and CDR2: SQVTM and ANQGSEA. This CDR3 is built from 13 residues. Deletions cut 3 bases from V and 9 bases from J, with 15 bases between. In DNA form, the CDR3 reads TGCAGCGTTGAGAAGGACAGATCGAGTGAGCAGTTCTTC. Translated, it gives CSVEKDRSSEQFF.

The rearrangement uses TRBV7-2 and TRBJ1-5; TRBD1 might be the D (6 bases). V was pared by 7 bases and J by 2 bases, with 18 bases between. There are 16 residues in the CDR3. CDR1 and CDR2 from the germline V gene are SGHTA and FQGNSA. Written as DNA, the CDR3 is TGTGCCAGCAACCTTGGGGGGGGCTGGGGCAATCAGCCCCAGCATTTT. This translates into CASNLGGGWGNQPQHF.

This chain uses TRBV20-1 with TRBJ2-4; D is unresolved. Judging by the DNA end, TRBJ2-7 fits better; the J call may be wrong. Germline CDR1 DFQATT, CDR2 SNEGSKA (reference sequence). The CDR3 is 13 amino acids. Here the CDR3 reads CSAILSREYEQYF. The CDR3 DNA is TGCAGTGCTATTTTGTCCCGTGAGTACGAGCAGTACTTC.

About this clonotype itself: A much larger clone is a single base away; this may be a read error. The V call is TRBV7-8, the J call TRBJ2-4; 9 bases map to TRBD2. This CDR3 is 16 amino acids long. J gave up 13 bases and V 1 base, and 14 bases lay outside the gene matches. Germline V gene sequence: CDR1 SGHVS, CDR2 FQNEAQ. CDR3 sequence reads: CASSLVVAGVYNEQYF. DNA for the CDR3: TGTGCCAGCAGCTTAGTGGTAGCGGGAGTCTACAATGAGCAGTACTTC.

This chain links TRBV3-1 with TRBJ2-1; the match to TRBD2 covers 7 bases. The ends lost 8 bases at V and 0 bases at J; junction bases unmatched: 7. The CDR3 contains 15 residues. The germline V gene has CDR1 LGHDT and CDR2 YNNKEL (reference sequence). CDR3 nucleotides: TGTGCCAGCGGTGCGCGGGGGTTCTCCTACAATGAGCAGTTCTTC. This sequence encodes CASGARGFSYNEQFF.

J is TRBJ1-5 and V is TRBV29-1; 10 bases agree with TRBD1. Looked up from germline, CDR1 is SQVTM and CDR2 is ANQGSEA. CDR3 length: 13 residues. The junction had 2 bases not matched to a gene; V was cut back by 4 bases and J by 5 bases. CDR3 sequence: CSVGTGGDQPQHF. CDR3 nucleotide sequence: TGCAGCGTTGGGACAGGGGGAGATCAGCCCCAGCATTTT.